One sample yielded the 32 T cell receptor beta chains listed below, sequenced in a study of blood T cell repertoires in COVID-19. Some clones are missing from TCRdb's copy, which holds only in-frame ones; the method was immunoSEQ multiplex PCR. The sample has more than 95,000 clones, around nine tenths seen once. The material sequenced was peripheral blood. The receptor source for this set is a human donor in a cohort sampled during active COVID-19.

CDR3 coding DNA: TGCGCCAGCAGCTTGAGGGCCGGGGGTAGTGAAAAACTGTTTTTT. As protein: CASSLRAGGSEKLFF. The V gene is TRBV5-1, the J gene TRBJ1-4, with D possibly being TRBD1 (5 bases). Deletions cut 1 base from V and 7 bases from J, with 14 bases between. This CDR3 is 15 amino acids long. Germline V gene sequence: CDR1 SGHRS, CDR2 YFSETQ.

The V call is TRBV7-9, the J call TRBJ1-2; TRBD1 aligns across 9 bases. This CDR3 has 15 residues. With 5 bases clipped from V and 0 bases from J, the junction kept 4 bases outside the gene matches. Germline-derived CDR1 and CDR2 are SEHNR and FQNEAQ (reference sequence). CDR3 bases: TGTGCCAGCAGCCCAAGGACAGGGGCTAACTATGGCTACACCTTC. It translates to CASSPRTGANYGYTF.

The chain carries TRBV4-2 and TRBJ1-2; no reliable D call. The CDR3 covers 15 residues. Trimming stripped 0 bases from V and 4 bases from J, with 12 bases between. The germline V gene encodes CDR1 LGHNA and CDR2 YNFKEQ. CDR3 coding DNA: TGTGCCAGCAGCCAAGAGTCAGGTGAATCCTATGGCTACACCTTC. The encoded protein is CASSQESGESYGYTF.

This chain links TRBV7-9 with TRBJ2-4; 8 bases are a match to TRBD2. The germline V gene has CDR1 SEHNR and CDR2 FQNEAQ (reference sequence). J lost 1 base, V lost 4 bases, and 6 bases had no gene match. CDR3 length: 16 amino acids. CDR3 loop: CASSSLAGLAKNIQYF. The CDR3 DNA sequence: TGTGCCAGCAGCTCCTTAGCGGGGTTGGCCAAAAACATTCAGTACTTC.

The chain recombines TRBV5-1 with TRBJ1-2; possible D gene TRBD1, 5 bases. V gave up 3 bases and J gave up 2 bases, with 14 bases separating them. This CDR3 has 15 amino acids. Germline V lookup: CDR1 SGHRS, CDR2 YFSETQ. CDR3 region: CASSSDSGLNYGYTF. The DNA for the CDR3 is TGCGCCAGCAGCTCGGACTCGGGACTCAACTATGGCTACACCTTC. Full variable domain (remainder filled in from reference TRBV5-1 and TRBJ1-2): KAGVTQTPRYLIKTRGQQVTLSCSPISGHRSVSWYQQTPGQGLQFLFEYFSETQRNKGNFPGRFSGRQFSNSRSEMNVSTLELGDSALYLCASSSDSGLNYGYTFGSGTRLTVV.

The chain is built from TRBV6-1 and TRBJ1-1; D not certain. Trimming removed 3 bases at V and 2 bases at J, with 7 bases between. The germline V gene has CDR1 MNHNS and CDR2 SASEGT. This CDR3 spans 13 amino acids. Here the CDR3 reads CASSDQVNTEAFF. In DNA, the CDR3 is TGTGCCAGCAGTGATCAGGTAAACACTGAAGCTTTCTTT.

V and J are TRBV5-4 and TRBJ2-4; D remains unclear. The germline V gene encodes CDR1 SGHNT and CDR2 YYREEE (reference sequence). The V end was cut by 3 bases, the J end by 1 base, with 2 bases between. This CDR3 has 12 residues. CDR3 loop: CASSSAKNIQYF. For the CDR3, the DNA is TGTGCCAGCAGCTCGGCCAAAAACATTCAGTACTTC. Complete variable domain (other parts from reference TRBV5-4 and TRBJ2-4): ETGVTQSPTHLIKTRGQQVTLRCSSQSGHNTVSWYQQALGQGPQFIFQYYREEENGRGNFPPRFSGLQFPNYSSELNVNALELDDSALYLCASSSAKNIQYFGAGTRLSVL.

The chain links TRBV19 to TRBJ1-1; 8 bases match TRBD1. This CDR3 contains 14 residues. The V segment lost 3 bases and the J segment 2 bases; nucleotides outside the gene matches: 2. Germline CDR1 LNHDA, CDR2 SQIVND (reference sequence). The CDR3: CASSIGQGNTEAFF. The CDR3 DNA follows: TGTGCCAGTAGTATCGGACAGGGAAACACTGAAGCTTTCTTT.

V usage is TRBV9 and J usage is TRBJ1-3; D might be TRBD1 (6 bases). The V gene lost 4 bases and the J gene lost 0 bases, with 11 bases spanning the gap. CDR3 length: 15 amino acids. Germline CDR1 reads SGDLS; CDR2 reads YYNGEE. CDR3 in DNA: TGTGCCAGCAGCTTGACAGGAGCCTCTGGAAACACCATATATTTT. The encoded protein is CASSLTGASGNTIYF. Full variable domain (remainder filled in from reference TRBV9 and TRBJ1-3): DSGVTQTPKHLITATGQRVTLRCSPRSGDLSVYWYQQSLDQGLQFLIQYYNGEERAKGNILERFSAQQFPDLHSELNLSSLELGDSALYFCASSLTGASGNTIYFGEGSWLTVV.

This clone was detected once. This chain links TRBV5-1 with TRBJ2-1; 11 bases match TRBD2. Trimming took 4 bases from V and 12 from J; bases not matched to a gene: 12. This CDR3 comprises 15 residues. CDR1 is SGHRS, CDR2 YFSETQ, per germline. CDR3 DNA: TGCGCCAGCAGCCTACAAAATAGCGGGAGGGCCGGGCAGTTCTTC. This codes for CASSLQNSGRAGQFF.

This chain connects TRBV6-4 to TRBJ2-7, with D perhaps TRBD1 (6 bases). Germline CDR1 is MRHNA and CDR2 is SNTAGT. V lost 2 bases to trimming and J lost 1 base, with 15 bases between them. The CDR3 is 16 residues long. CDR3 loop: CASSDVQPQGSYEQYF. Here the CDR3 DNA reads TGTGCCAGCAGTGACGTTCAACCCCAGGGGTCCTACGAGCAGTACTTC.

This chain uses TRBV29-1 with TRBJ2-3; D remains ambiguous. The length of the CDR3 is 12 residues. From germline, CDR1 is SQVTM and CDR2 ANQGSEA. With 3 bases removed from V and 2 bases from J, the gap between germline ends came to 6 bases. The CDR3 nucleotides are TGCAGCGTTGAGGCCTCCACAGATACGCAGTATTTT. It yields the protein CSVEASTDTQYF.

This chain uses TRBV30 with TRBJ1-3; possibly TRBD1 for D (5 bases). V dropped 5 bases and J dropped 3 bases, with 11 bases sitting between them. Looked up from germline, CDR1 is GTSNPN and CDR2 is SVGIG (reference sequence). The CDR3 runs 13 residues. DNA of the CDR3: TGTGCCTGGTTTGGAGGGGTTGGAAACACCATATATTTT. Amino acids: CAWFGGVGNTIYF.

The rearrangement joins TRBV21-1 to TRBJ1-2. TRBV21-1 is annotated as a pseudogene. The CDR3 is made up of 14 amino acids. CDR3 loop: CASSNLDPNYGYTF. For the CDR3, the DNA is TGTGCCAGCAGCAACCTAGACCCAAACTATGGCTACACCTTC.

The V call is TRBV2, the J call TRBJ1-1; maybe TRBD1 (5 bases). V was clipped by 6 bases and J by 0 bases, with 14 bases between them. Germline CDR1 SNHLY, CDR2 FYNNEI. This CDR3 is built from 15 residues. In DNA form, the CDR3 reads TGTGCCAGCAGCCGAGCAGCCAGGGTGAACACTGAAGCTTTCTTT. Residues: CASSRAARVNTEAFF.

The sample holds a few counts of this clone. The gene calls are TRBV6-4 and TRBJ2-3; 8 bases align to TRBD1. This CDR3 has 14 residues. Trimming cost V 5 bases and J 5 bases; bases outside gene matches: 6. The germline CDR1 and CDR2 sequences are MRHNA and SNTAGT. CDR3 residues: CASSMAGGEDTQYF. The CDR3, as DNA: TGTGCCAGCAGTATGGCAGGGGGCGAAGATACGCAGTATTTT.

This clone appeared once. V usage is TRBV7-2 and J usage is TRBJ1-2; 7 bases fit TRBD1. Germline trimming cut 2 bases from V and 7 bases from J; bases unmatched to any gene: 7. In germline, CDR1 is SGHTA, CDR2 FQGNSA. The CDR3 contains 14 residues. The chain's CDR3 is CASSLPGQYSGYTF. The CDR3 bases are TGTGCCAGCAGCTTACCGGGACAGTACTCTGGCTACACCTTC.

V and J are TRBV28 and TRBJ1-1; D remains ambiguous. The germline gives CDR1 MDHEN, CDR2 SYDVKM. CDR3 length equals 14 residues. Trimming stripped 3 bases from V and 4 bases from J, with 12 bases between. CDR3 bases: TGTGCCAGCAGTTTTCGTTCTCGGTTCACTGAAGCTTTCTTT. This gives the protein CASSFRSRFTEAFF.

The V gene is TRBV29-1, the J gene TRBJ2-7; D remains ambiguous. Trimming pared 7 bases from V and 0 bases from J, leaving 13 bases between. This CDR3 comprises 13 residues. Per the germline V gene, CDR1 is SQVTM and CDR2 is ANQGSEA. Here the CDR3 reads CSAIPSFSYEQYF. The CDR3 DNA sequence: TGCAGCGCCATCCCCAGTTTCTCCTACGAGCAGTACTTC.

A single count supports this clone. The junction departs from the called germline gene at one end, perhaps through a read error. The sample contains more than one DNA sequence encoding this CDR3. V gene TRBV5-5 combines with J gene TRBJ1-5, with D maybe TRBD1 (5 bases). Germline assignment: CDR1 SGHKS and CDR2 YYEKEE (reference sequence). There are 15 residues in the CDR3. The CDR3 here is CASSLVQGVGQPQHF. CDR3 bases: TGTGCCAGCAGCTTGGTCCAGGGCGTGGGTCAGCCTCAGCATTTT. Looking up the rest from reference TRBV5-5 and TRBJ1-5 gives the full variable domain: DAGVTQSPTHLIKTRGQQVTLRCSPISGHKSVSWYQQVLGQGPQFIFQYYEKEERGRGNFPDRFSARQFPNYSSELNVNALLLGDSALYLCASSLVQGVGQPQHFGDGTRLSIL.

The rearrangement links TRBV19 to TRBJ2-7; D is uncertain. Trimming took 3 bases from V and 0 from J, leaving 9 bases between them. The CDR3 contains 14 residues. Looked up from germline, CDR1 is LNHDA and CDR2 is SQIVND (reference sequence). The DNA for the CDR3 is TGTGCCAGTAGTATCCCGGAGCTCTCCTACGAGCAGTACTTC. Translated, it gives CASSIPELSYEQYF.

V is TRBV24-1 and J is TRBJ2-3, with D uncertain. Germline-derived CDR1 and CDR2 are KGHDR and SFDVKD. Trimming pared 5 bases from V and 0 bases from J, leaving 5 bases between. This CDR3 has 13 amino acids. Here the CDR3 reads CATSVGSTDTQYF. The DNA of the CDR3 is TGTGCCACCAGTGTTGGCAGCACAGATACGCAGTATTTT.

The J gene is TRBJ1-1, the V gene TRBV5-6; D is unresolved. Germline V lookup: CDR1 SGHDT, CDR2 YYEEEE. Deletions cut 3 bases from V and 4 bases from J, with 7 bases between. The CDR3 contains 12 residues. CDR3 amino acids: CASSSGGTEAFF. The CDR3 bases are TGTGCCAGCAGCTCCGGAGGCACTGAAGCTTTCTTT.

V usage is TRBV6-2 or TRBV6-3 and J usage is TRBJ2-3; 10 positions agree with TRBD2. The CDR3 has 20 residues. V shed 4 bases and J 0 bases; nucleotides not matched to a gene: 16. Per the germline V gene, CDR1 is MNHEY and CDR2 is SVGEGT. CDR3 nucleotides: TGTGCCAGCAGTTGGGAGACTAGCGGGCTTATCTATCTTAGCACAGATACGCAGTATTTT. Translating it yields CASSWETSGLIYLSTDTQYF.

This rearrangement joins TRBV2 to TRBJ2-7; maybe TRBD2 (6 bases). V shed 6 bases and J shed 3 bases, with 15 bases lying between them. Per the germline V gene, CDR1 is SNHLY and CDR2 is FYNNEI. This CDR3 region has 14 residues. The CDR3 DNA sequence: TGTGCCAGCAGCCCTTCTAGCGCCGACTACGAGCAGTACTTC. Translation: CASSPSSADYEQYF.

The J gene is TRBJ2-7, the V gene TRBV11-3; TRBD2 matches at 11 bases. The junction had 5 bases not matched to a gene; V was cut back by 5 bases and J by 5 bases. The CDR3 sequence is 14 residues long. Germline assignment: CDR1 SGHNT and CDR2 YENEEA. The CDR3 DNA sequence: TGTGCCAGCAGCATAGCGGGAGGGCGCGACGAGCAGTACTTC. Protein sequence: CASSIAGGRDEQYF.

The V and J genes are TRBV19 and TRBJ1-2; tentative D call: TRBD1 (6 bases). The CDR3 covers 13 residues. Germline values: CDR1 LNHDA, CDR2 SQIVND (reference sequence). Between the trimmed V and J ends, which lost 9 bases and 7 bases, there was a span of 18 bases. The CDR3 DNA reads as TGTGCCAGCTCCCCGGCAGGGGTGGGTGGCTACACCTTC. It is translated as CASSPAGVGGYTF.

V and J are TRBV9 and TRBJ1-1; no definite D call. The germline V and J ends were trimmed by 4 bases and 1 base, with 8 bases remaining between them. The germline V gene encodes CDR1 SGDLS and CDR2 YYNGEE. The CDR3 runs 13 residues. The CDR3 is CASSPVRNTEAFF. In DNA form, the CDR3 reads TGTGCCAGCAGCCCAGTCAGGAACACTGAAGCTTTCTTT.

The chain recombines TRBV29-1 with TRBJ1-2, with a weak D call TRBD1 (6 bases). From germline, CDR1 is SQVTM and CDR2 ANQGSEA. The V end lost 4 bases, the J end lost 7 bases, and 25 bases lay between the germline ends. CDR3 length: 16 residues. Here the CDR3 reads CSVATTGRIPYSGYTF. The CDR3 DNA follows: TGCAGCGTTGCGACGACAGGCAGAATCCCCTATAGTGGCTACACCTTC.

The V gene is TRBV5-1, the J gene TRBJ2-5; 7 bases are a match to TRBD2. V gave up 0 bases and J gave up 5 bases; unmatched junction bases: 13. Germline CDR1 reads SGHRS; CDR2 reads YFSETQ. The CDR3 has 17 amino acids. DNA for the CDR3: TGCGCCAGCAGCTTGGGAGCTAGCGGATACTCGGGGGAGACCCAGTACTTC. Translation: CASSLGASGYSGETQYF.

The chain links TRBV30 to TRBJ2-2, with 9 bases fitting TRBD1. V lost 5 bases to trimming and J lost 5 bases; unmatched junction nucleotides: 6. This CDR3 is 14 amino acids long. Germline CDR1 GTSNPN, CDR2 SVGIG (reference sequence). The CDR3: CAWLDRGYTGELFF. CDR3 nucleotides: TGTGCCTGGCTGGACAGGGGTTATACCGGGGAGCTGTTTTTT.

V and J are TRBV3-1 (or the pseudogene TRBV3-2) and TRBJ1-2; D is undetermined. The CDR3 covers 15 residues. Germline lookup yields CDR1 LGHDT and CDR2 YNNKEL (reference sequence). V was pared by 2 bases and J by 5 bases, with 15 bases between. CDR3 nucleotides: TGTGCCAGCAGCCAAACTAACTTAAAGATTTATGGCTACACCTTC. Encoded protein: CASSQTNLKIYGYTF.